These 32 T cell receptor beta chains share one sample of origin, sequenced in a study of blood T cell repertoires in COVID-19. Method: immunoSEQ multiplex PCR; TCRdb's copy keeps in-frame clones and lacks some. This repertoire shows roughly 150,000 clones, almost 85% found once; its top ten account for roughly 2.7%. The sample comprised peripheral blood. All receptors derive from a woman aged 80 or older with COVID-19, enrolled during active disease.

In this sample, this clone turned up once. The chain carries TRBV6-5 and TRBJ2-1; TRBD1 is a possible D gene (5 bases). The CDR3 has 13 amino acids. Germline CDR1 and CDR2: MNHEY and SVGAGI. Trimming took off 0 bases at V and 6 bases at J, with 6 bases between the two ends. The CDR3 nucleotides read TGTGCCAGCAGTTACTCCAGGGCCAATGAGCAGTTCTTC. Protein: CASSYSRANEQFF.

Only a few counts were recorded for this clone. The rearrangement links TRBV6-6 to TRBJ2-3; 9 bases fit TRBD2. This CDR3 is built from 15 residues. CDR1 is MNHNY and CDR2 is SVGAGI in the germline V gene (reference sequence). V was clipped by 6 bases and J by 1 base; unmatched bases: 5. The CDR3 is CASSPSGIRTDTQYF. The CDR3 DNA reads TGTGCCAGCAGCCCTAGCGGGATACGCACAGATACGCAGTATTTT.

The CDR3 is CASSPDSRDTQYF. In nucleotides, the CDR3 is TGTGCCAGCTCACCGGACAGCCGGGATACGCAGTATTTT. This chain connects TRBV18 to TRBJ2-3, with D perhaps matching TRBD1 (6 bases). Per germline, CDR1 KGHSH and CDR2 LQKENI. Trimming removed 3 bases from V and 6 bases from J, with 10 bases in between. This CDR3 region has 13 residues.

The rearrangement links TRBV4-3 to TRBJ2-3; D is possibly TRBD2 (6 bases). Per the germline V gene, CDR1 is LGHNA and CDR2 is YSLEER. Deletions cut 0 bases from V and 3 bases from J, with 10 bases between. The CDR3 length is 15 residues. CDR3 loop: CASSQDLLATDTQYF. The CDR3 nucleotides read TGCGCCAGCAGCCAAGATCTCCTAGCGACAGATACGCAGTATTTT.

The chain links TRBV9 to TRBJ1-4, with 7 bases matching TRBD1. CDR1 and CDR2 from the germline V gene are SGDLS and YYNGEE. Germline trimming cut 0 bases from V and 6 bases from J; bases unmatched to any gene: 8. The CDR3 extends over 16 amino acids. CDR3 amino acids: CASSVELGTAYEKLFF. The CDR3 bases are TGTGCCAGCAGCGTAGAATTGGGGACAGCTTATGAAAAACTGTTTTTT. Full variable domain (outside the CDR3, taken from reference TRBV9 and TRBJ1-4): DSGVTQTPKHLITATGQRVTLRCSPRSGDLSVYWYQQSLDQGLQFLIQYYNGEERAKGNILERFSAQQFPDLHSELNLSSLELGDSALYFCASSVELGTAYEKLFFGSGTQLSVL.

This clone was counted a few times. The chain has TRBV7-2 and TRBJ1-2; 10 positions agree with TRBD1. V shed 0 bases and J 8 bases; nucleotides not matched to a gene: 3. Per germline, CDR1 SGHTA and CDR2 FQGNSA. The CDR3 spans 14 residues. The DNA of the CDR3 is TGTGCCAGCAGCTTAGCCGACAGGGGGCCCGGCTACACCTTC. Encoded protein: CASSLADRGPGYTF. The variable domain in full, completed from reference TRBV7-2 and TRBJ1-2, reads GAGVSQSPSNKVTEKGKDVELRCDPISGHTALYWYRQSLGQGLEFLIYFQGNSAPDKSGLPSDRFSAERTGGSVSTLTIQRTQQEDSAVYLCASSLADRGPGYTFGSGTRLTVV.

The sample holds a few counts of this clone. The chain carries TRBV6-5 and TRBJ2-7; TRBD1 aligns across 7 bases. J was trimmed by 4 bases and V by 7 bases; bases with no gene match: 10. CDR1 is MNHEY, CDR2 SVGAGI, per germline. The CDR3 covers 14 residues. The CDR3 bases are TGTGCCAGCAACAGACAGGGCCGACCTTACGAGCAGTACTTC. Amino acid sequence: CASNRQGRPYEQYF.

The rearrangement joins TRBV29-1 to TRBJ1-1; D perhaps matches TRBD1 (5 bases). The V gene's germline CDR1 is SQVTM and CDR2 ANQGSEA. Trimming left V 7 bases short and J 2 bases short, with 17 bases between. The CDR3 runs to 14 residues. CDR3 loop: CSAYSAQGNTEAFF. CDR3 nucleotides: TGCAGCGCCTACTCGGCCCAGGGAAACACTGAAGCTTTCTTT. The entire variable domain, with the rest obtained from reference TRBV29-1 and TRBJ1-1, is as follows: SAVISQKPSRDICQRGTSLTIQCQVDSQVTMMFWYRQQPGQSLTLIATANQGSEATYESGFVIDKFPISRPNLTFSTLTVSNMSPEDSSIYLCSAYSAQGNTEAFFGQGTRLTVV.

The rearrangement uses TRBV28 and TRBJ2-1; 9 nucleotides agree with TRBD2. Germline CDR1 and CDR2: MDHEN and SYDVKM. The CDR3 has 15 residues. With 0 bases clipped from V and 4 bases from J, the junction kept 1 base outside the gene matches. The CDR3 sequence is CASSLWTSGYNEQFF. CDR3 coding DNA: TGTGCCAGCAGTTTATGGACTAGCGGATACAATGAGCAGTTCTTC.

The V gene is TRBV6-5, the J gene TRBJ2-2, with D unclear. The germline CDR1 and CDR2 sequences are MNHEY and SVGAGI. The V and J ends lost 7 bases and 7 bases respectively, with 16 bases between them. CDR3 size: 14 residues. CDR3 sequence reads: CASTAILPDGELFF. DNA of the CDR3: TGTGCCAGCACTGCCATACTACCTGACGGGGAGCTGTTTTTT.

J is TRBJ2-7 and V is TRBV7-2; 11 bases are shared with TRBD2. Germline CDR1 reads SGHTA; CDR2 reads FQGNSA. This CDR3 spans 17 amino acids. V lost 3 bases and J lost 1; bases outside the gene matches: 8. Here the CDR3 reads CASSLISGGAESYEQYF. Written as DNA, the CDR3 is TGTGCCAGCAGCTTGATTAGCGGGGGGGCCGAATCCTACGAGCAGTACTTC.

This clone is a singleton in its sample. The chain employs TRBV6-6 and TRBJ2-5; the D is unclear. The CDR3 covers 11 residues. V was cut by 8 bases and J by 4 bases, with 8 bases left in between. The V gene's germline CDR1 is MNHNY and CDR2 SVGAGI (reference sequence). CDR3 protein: CASPFRETQYF. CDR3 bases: TGTGCCAGCCCCTTTCGAGAGACCCAGTACTTC.

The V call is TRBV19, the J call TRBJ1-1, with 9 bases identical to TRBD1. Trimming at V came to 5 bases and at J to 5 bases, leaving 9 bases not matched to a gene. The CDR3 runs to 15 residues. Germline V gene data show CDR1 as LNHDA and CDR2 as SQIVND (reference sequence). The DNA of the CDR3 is TGTGCCAGTAGTCAGCCGACAGGGGGAGGTACTGAAGCTTTCTTT. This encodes CASSQPTGGGTEAFF.

CDR3 nucleotides: TGTGCCAGCAGCGCAGGACAGGGTTCTGAAAAACTGTTTTTT. Encoded protein: CASSAGQGSEKLFF. The chain uses TRBV7-2 and TRBJ1-4, with 8 bases that match TRBD1. The CDR3 totals 14 residues. Germline V gives CDR1 SGHTA, CDR2 FQGNSA. After removal of 5 bases from V and 7 bases from J, the junction contained 6 bases not matched to a gene.

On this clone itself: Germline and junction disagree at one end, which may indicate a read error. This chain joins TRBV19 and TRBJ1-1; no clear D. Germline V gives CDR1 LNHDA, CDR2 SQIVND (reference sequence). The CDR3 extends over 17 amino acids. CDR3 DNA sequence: TGTGCCAGTAGTTTAGAAGTTGGGCGAATTTCGAACACTGAAGCTTTCTTT. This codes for CASSLEVGRISNTEAFF.

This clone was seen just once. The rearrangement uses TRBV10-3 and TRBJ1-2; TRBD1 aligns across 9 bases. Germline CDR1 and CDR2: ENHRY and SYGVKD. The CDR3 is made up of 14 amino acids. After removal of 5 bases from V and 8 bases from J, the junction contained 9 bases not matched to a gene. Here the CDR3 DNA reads TGTGCCATCAGTCGTACAGGGGGCGCGAGGGGCTACACCTTC. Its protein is CAISRTGGARGYTF.

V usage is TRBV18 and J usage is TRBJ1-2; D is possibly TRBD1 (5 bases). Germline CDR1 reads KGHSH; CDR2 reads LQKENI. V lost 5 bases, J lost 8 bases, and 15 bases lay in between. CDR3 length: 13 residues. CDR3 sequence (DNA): TGTGCCAGCTCAGTCAGGGAATGGGGCGGCTACACCTTC. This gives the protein CASSVREWGGYTF.

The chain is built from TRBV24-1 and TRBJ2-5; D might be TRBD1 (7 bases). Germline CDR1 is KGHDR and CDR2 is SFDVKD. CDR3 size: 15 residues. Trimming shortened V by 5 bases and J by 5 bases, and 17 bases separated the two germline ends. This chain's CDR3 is CATSGRQGGRETQYF. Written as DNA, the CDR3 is TGTGCCACCAGTGGCCGACAGGGAGGTCGGGAGACCCAGTACTTC.

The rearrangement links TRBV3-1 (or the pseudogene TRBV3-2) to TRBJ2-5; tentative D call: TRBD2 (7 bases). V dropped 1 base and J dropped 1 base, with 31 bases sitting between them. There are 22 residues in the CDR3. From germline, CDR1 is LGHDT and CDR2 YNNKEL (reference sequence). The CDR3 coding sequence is TGTGCCAGCAGCCAAGGGACTAGGCGGGGGACTCGAAGGGGGAGGGTCCAAGAGACCCAGTACTTC. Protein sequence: CASSQGTRRGTRRGRVQETQYF.

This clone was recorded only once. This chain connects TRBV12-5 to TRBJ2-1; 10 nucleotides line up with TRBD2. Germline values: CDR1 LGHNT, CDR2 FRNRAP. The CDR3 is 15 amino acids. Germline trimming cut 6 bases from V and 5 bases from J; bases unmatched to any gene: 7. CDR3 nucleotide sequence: TGTGCTAGTGGACTAGGACTAGCGGACCACAATGAGCAGTTCTTC. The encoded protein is CASGLGLADHNEQFF.

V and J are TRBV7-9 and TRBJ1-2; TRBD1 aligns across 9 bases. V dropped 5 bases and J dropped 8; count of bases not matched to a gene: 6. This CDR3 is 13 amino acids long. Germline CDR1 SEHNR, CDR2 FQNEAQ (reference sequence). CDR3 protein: CASSPGTGWGYTF. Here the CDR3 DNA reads TGTGCCAGCAGCCCGGGGACAGGGTGGGGCTACACCTTC.

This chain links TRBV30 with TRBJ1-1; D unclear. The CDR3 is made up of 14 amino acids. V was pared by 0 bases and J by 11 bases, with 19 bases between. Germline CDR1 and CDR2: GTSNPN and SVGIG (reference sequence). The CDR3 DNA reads TGTGCCTGGAGTGTACACGGGGTACGAAAGAAGGCTTTCTTT. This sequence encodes CAWSVHGVRKKAFF.

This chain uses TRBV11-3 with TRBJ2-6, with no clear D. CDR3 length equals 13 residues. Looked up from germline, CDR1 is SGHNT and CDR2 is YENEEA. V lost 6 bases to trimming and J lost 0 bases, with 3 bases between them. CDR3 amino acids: CASSNSGANVLTF. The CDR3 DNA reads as TGTGCCAGCAGTAACTCTGGGGCCAACGTCCTGACTTTC. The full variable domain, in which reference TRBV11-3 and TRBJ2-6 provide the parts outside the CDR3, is EAGVVQSPRYKIIEKKQPVAFWCNPISGHNTLYWYLQNLGQGPELLIRYENEEAVDDSQLPKDRFSAERLKGVDSTLKIQPAELGDSAVYLCASSNSGANVLTFGAGSRLTVL.

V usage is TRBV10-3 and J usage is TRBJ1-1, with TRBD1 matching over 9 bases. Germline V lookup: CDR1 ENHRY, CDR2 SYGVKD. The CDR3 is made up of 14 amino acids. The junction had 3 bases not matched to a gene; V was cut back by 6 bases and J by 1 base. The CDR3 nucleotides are TGTGCCATCAGCGCACAGGGGGCGAACACTGAAGCTTTCTTT. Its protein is CAISAQGANTEAFF.

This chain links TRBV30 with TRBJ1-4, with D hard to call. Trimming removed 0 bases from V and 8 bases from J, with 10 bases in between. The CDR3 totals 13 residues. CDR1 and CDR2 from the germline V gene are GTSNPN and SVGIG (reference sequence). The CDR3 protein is CAWSVGRVEKLFF. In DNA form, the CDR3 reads TGTGCCTGGAGTGTGGGGAGGGTCGAAAAACTGTTTTTT. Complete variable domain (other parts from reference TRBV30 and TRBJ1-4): SQTIHQWPATLVQPVGSPLSLECTVEGTSNPNLYWYRQAAGRGLQLLFYSVGIGQISSEVPQNLSASRPQDRQFILSSKKLLLSDSGFYLCAWSVGRVEKLFFGSGTQLSVL.

The CDR3 coding sequence is TGTGCCATCAGGACTAGCGTCGACTACGAGCAGTACTTC. Its protein is CAIRTSVDYEQYF. The rearrangement joins TRBV10-3 to TRBJ2-7; 8 bases map to TRBD2. Germline-derived CDR1 and CDR2 are ENHRY and SYGVKD. Unmatched junction bases numbered 4, after V lost 6 bases and J lost 3 bases. There are 13 residues in the CDR3.

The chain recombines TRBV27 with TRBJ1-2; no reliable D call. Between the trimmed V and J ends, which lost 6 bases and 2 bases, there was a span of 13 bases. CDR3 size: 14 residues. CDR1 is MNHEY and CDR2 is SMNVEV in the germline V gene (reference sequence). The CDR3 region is CASRQSGGNYGYTF. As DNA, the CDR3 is TGTGCCAGCAGGCAATCGGGAGGGAACTATGGCTACACCTTC.

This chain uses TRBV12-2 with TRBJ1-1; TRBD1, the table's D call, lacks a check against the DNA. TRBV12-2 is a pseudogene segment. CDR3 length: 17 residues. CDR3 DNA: TGTGCAAGTCGCGTAAGAGCAAGACAGATTACCTGGGCTGAAGCTTTCTTT. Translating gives CASRVRARQITWAEAFF.

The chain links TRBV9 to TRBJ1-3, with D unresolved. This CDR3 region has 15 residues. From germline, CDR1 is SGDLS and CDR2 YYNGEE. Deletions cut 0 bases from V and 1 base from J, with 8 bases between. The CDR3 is CASSVEQDSGNTIYF. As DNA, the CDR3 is TGTGCCAGCAGCGTAGAGCAGGATTCTGGAAACACCATATATTTT.

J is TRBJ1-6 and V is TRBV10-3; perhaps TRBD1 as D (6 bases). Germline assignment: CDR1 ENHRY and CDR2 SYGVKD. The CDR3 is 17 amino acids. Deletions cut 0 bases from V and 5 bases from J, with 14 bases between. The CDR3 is CAISESTGGGNNSPLHF. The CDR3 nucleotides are TGTGCCATCAGTGAGTCGACGGGGGGGGGCAATAATTCACCCCTCCACTTT.

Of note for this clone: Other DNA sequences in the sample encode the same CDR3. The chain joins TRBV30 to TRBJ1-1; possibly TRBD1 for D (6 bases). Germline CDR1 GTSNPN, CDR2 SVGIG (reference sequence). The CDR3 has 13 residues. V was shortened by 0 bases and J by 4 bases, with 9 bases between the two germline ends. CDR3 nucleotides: TGTGCCTGGAGTGTTCAGGGGACCACTGAAGCTTTCTTT. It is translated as CAWSVQGTTEAFF.

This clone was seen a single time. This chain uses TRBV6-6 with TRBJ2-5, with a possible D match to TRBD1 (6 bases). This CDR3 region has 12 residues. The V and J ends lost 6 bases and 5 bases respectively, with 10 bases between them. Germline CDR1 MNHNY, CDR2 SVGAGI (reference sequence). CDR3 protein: CASSRRGETQYF. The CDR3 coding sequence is TGTGCCAGCAGCCGAAGGGGGGAGACCCAGTACTTC.